Listed below are T cell receptor beta chains from one sample, sequenced in a study of T cell changes during pregnancy in multiple sclerosis. This table comes from immunoSEQ multiplex PCR, and its TCRdb copy is limited to in-frame clones, with some not included. The sample shows 45,000 to 60,000 clones, roughly 89% of them seen only once. Sequences were derived from peripheral blood, sampled in the first trimester of pregnancy. The receptor source for this set is a female donor with multiple sclerosis, enrolled in a pregnancy study. CDR3s include the opening cysteine and the closing phenylalanine or tryptophan. The order of the fields is CDR3 protein, CDR3 DNA, D gene, clone size, V gene, J gene. D genes are given only for firm matches. Only part of the rows carry a size: once, few, many, or a class if the clone is expanded.

CASSRSGGSQETQYF	TGTGCCAGCTCACGTTCGGGGGGCTCCCAAGAGACCCAGTACTTC	NA	once	TRBV18	TRBJ2-5
CASSTQGHTEAFF	TGTGCCAGCAGCACACAGGGACACACTGAAGCTTTCTTT	NA	NA	TRBV5-8	TRBJ1-1
CASSLSGGAWETQYF	TGCGCCAGCAGCTTGAGCGGGGGGGCGTGGGAGACCCAGTACTTC	TRBD2	NA	TRBV5-1	TRBJ2-5
CASSLGWGGEEKLFF	TGTGCCAGCAGCTTAGGTTGGGGGGGAGAGGAAAAACTGTTTTTT	NA	NA	TRBV7-9	TRBJ1-4
CASSRRTSGGLRGDEQFF	TGCGCCAGCAGCCGCCGGACTAGCGGGGGTCTTCGGGGCGATGAGCAGTTCTTC	TRBD2	NA	TRBV4-1	TRBJ2-1
CASRRTGQTYNEQFF	TGCGCCAGCCGCCGGACAGGGCAAACCTACAATGAGCAGTTCTTC	TRBD1	once	TRBV5-1	TRBJ2-1
CASRASGEQFF	TGTGCCAGCAGAGCTAGCGGGGAGCAGTTCTTC	TRBD2	NA	TRBV2	TRBJ2-1
CASSPGRGIPHLSQHF	TGTGCCAGCTCACCTGGGAGGGGAATTCCTCATTTGTCCCAGCATTTT	NA	NA	TRBV18	TRBJ1-5
CASRGDRGNTEAFF	TGTGCCAGCAGGGGGGACAGGGGGAACACTGAAGCTTTCTTT	TRBD1	NA	TRBV6-4	TRBJ1-1
CAISSEGAHTGELFF	TGTGCCATCAGCAGTGAGGGGGCCCACACCGGGGAGCTGTTTTTT	TRBD1	few	TRBV10-3	TRBJ2-2
CASSLARTPRWNTIYF	TGTGCCAGCAGCTTAGCGCGAACACCCAGGTGGAACACCATATATTTT	NA	NA	TRBV7-8	TRBJ1-3
CASESRGYEQYF	TGTGCCAGCGAGAGCAGAGGTTACGAGCAGTACTTC	NA	NA	TRBV2	TRBJ2-7
CATRGGVGLEEKLFF	TGTGCCACGCGAGGAGGAGTAGGGTTGGAGGAAAAACTGTTTTTT	NA	NA	TRBV10-3	TRBJ1-4
CASSAAGGALGSPLHF	TGTGCCAGCAGTGCAGCTGGGGGGGCATTAGGTTCACCCCTCCACTTT	NA	NA	TRBV6-1	TRBJ1-6
CAGNGGADTQYF	TGTGCCGGCAATGGGGGCGCAGATACGCAGTATTTT	NA	NA	TRBV6-6	TRBJ2-3
CASSKRQGYGYTF	TGTGCCAGCAGCAAAAGACAGGGTTATGGCTACACCTTC	TRBD1	NA	TRBV5-6	TRBJ1-2
CASSYWDGLYGYTF	TGTGCCAGCAGCTACTGGGACGGACTATATGGCTACACCTTC	NA	once	TRBV7-8	TRBJ1-2
CASSPGLGRTTIYF	TGTGCCAGCAGCCCCGGGTTGGGGCGGACCACCATATATTTT	NA	NA	TRBV7-8	TRBJ1-3
CASSLATANGYTF	TGCGCCAGCAGCTTAGCGACCGCTAATGGCTACACCTTC	NA	NA	TRBV5-1	TRBJ1-2
CASSAGTGGFEAFF	TGCGCCAGCAGCGCAGGGACAGGGGGCTTTGAAGCTTTCTTT	TRBD1	NA	TRBV5-1	TRBJ1-1
CASRQTSGESYNEQFF	TGTGCCAGTAGACAGACTAGCGGGGAGTCCTACAATGAGCAGTTCTTC	TRBD2	NA	TRBV19	TRBJ2-1
CASSQVLTGDTQYF	TGCGCCAGCAGCCAAGTCTTGACGGGGGATACGCAGTATTTT	NA	NA	TRBV4-1	TRBJ2-3
CASSQGQGALNEQYF	TGCGCCAGCAGCCAAGGACAGGGTGCACTAAACGAGCAGTACTTC	TRBD1	NA	TRBV4-1	TRBJ2-7
CSVLGGGDEQFF	TGCAGCGTGCTGGGGGGGGGAGACGAGCAGTTCTTC	TRBD2	NA	TRBV29-1	TRBJ2-1
CASSERDYLARQFF	TGTGCCAGCAGTGAACGAGACTATCTAGCGCGGCAGTTCTTC	NA	NA	TRBV25-1	TRBJ2-1
CASSAGGEQYF	TGTGCCAGCAGTGCGGGTGGGGAGCAGTACTTC	NA	NA	TRBV6-1	TRBJ2-7
CASSPTGRGNTDTQYF	TGTGCCAGCAGCCCAACGGGTCGGGGGAACACAGATACGCAGTATTTT	NA	NA	TRBV7-3	TRBJ2-3
CASSPPTGARETQYF	TGTGCCAGCTCACCACCTACAGGGGCGAGGGAGACCCAGTACTTC	TRBD1	once	TRBV18	TRBJ2-5
CASSRYGEGLSGNTIYF	TGTGCCAGTAGCAGATATGGGGAGGGTTTGTCTGGAAACACCATATATTTT	NA	NA	TRBV19	TRBJ1-3
CASGLISDGTVNSNQPQHF	TGTGCTAGTGGTTTGATCTCAGACGGGACAGTTAATAGCAATCAGCCCCAGCATTTT	TRBD1	NA	TRBV12-5	TRBJ1-5
CASTRGQGSTEAFF	TGCGCCAGCACCCGGGGACAGGGGAGCACTGAAGCTTTCTTT	TRBD1	NA	TRBV5-1	TRBJ1-1